These T cell receptor beta chains were read from a single sample in a study of response to subunit inactivated influenza vaccine. Each CDR3 protein is one row after TCRdb ran MiXCR on the RT-PCR reads. This sample has around 530,000 distinct CDR3 sequences, with approximately 10% found just once. Sequencing used PBMCs from blood, obtained on the day of vaccination. Every receptor here comes from a man aged 50 to 59 who received an inactivated influenza vaccine. Each CDR3 is given with its conserved first and last residue. A D gene is named only where the DNA matches it firmly. Clone size is shown for a subset of rows, as once, few, many or a class of expanded clone.

d_call	v_call	j_call	clone_size	cdr3_nt	cdr3_aa
TRBD2	TRBV7-3	TRBJ2-3	.	TGTGCCAGCAGCTTAATCGGGGGGGCGTCGGGCACAGATACGCAGTATTTT	CASSLIGGASGTDTQYF
.	TRBV3-1	TRBJ2-1	.	TGTGCCAGCAGCCAAGCGGGGGACGGATCCTACAATGAGCAGTTCTTC	CASSQAGDGSYNEQFF
.	TRBV27	TRBJ1-1	.	TGTGCCAGCAGTTTAAGTGGGGCGACGGGTGCGGACACTGAAGCTTTCTTT	CASSLSGATGADTEAFF
.	TRBV7-2	TRBJ2-5	few	TGTGCCAGCAGCTTAAAGGTTGGGGTGGAGACCCAGTACTTC	CASSLKVGVETQYF
TRBD2	TRBV11-2	TRBJ2-3	few	TGTGCCAGCGCGGGGGTAGCGGGAGGATTGGGTTTCGCAGATACGCAGTATTTT	CASAGVAGGLGFADTQYF
TRBD2	TRBV10-3	TRBJ2-1	few	TGTGCCATCAGTGAGGGACTAGCGGGGCCCCTTTACAATGAGCAGTTCTTC	CAISEGLAGPLYNEQFF
.	TRBV18	TRBJ2-2	few	TGTGCCAGCTCACCACCAGCCGCGGGGAACCATAACACCGGGGAGCTGTTTTTT	CASSPPAAGNHNTGELFF
.	TRBV4-1	TRBJ2-5	.	TGCGCCAGCAGCCAAGATGTAGGAGAGGTGGAGACCCAGTACTTC	CASSQDVGEVETQYF
.	TRBV7-2	TRBJ1-6	few	TGTGCCAGCAGCTTCTCGAGAGCTAATTCACCCCTCCACTTT	CASSFSRANSPLHF
.	TRBV20-1	TRBJ1-1	few	TGCAGTGCTAGCCGCCCAATCGGGTACACTGAAGCTTTCTTT	CSASRPIGYTEAFF
.	TRBV10-3	TRBJ2-5	.	TGTGCCATCAGTGAGGAAGAGACCCAGTACTTC	CAISEEETQYF
.	TRBV5-6	TRBJ2-2	.	TGTGCCAGCACCAGTGATGGTGGGGGCTATGGCGGGGAGCTGTTTTTT	CASTSDGGGYGGELFF
TRBD2	TRBV6-2/TRBV6-3	TRBJ2-3	many	TGTGCCAGCAGTTACCCACTTAGCGGGGGGGCCGAAGATACGCAGTATTTT	CASSYPLSGGAEDTQYF
.	TRBV29-1	TRBJ1-1	many	TGCAGCGTCCAGGTTGACACTGAAGCTTTCTTT	CSVQVDTEAFF
.	TRBV12-3/TRBV12-4	TRBJ1-1	.	TGTGCCAGCACTAATTATGGGAACCTGAACACTGAAGCTTTCTTT	CASTNYGNLNTEAFF
.	TRBV10-3	TRBJ2-1	many	TGTGCCATCAGCGCAGATAGGGCCAATGAGCAGTTCTTC	CAISADRANEQFF
TRBD2	TRBV28	TRBJ2-5	.	TGTGCCAGCGGCTATGGCGGGAGTAGACAGACCCAGTACTTC	CASGYGGSRQTQYF
TRBD1	TRBV5-1	TRBJ2-2	few	TGCGCCAGCAGCTTCCGGGACAGCTCGACCGGGGAGCTGTTTTTT	CASSFRDSSTGELFF
.	TRBV5-6	TRBJ1-1	.	TGTGCCAGCAGCTTGAGGTTGAACCTGAACACTGAAGCTTTCTTT	CASSLRLNLNTEAFF
.	TRBV6-5	TRBJ2-3	few	TGTGCCAGCAGTTATGCTAGCACAGATACGCAGTATTTT	CASSYASTDTQYF
TRBD1	TRBV29-1	TRBJ2-7	.	TGCAGCGTTGAAAAAAGCCACAGGGGTATGTACGAGCAGTACTTC	CSVEKSHRGMYEQYF
TRBD2	TRBV6-1	TRBJ2-3	few	TGTGCCAGCACCAGGACTAGCGGGGGCTCAGATACGCAGTATTTT	CASTRTSGGSDTQYF
.	TRBV3-1	TRBJ1-5	.	TGTGCCAGCAGCCAATCTGATCGGCCGGGTCAGCCCCAGCATTTT	CASSQSDRPGQPQHF
.	TRBV5-1	TRBJ2-7	.	TGCGCCAGCAGCTTGGGGGGACCATCGCAGTACTTC	CASSLGGPSQYF
TRBD2	TRBV12-3/TRBV12-4	TRBJ2-7	few	TGTGCCAGCAGTCCATCCGGCGGGAGGGGCTACGAGCAGTACTTC	CASSPSGGRGYEQYF
.	TRBV4-3	TRBJ2-3	many	TGCGCCAGCAGCCAGAGTTTTGCATCCGGGGGCACAGATACGCAGTATTTT	CASSQSFASGGTDTQYF
.	TRBV7-8	TRBJ1-6	.	TGTGCCAGCAGCGGGAGGAACCCGGCCCAAAATTCACCCCTCCACTTT	CASSGRNPAQNSPLHF
.	TRBV12-3/TRBV12-4	TRBJ2-7	few	TGTGCCAGCAGTTTAGCCCGGGTTCGAGACGAGCAGTACTTC	CASSLARVRDEQYF
.	TRBV11-3	TRBJ1-1	.	TGTGCCAGCAGCTTAGGTAGTGGGCCGGAGACTGAAGCTTTCTTT	CASSLGSGPETEAFF
.	TRBV27	TRBJ1-1	few	TGTGCCAGCAGTTTATCGTGGGCGGGAGAAGCTTTCTTT	CASSLSWAGEAFF
.	TRBV5-1	TRBJ2-7	.	TGCGCCAGCAGCCCGGACGGGGACTCCTACGAGCAGTACTTC	CASSPDGDSYEQYF
TRBD2	TRBV7-9	TRBJ2-7	.	TGTGCCAGCAGCCTTCCTAGCGGGCTTCAAGACGAGCAGTACTTC	CASSLPSGLQDEQYF
.	TRBV6-5	TRBJ2-1	few	TGTGCCAGCAGTTACTCGAGGCAGGGTAACGAGCAGTTCTTC	CASSYSRQGNEQFF
.	TRBV18	TRBJ2-2	once	TGTGCCAGCTCACCACTTCGTACGGGGGTAGGCACCGGGGAGCTGTTTTTT	CASSPLRTGVGTGELFF
.	TRBV21-1	TRBJ2-3	few	TGTGCCAGCAGCGGAGACAGGACAGGTCCATCTAGCACAGATACGCAGTATTTT	CASSGDRTGPSSTDTQYF
.	TRBV21-1	TRBJ2-4	.	TGTGCCAGCAGCAAAGTTTGGCTAGCGGATAAAAACATTCAGTACTTC	CASSKVWLADKNIQYF
TRBD2	TRBV20-1	TRBJ2-3	few	TGCAGTGCTAGCACCGGGACTAGTCCGGGGGATACGCAGTATTTT	CSASTGTSPGDTQYF
.	TRBV5-1	TRBJ2-7	few	TGCGCCAGCAGCTTAAATACATACGACTCCTACGAGCAGTACTTC	CASSLNTYDSYEQYF
TRBD2	TRBV5-1	TRBJ2-5	many	TGCGCCAGCAGCTTGGCCGTGGGACTAGTTATGGAGACCCAGTACTTC	CASSLAVGLVMETQYF